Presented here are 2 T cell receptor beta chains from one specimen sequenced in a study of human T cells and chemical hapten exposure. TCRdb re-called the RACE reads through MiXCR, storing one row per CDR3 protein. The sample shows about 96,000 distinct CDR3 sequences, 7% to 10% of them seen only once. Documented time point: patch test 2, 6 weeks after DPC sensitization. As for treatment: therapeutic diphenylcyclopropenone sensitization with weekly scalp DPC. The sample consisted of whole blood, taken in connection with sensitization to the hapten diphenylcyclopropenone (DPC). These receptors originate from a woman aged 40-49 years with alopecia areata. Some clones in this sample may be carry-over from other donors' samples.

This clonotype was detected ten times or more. CDR3 residues: CSARKGQTNYGYTF. For the CDR3, the DNA is TGCAGTGCTAGGAAGGGACAGACTAACTATGGCTACACCTTC. This rearrangement joins TRBV20-1 to TRBJ1-2, with 7 bases matching TRBD1. Looked up from germline, CDR1 is DFQATT and CDR2 is SNEGSKA (reference sequence). The V segment lost 3 bases and the J segment 0 bases; nucleotides outside the gene matches: 4. The CDR3 totals 14 residues.

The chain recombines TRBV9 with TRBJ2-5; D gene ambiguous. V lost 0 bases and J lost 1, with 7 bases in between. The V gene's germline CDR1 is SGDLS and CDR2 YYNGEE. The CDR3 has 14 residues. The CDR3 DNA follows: TGTGCCAGCAGCGTAGGGCAACGCCAAGAGACCCAGTACTTC. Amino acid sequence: CASSVGQRQETQYF.